This paragraph reports one TCR beta chain. The target antigen is unknown. Unmatched junction bases numbered 10, after V lost 5 bases and J lost 2 bases. This CDR3 has 18 residues. Germline V gene data show CDR1 as MDHEN and CDR2 as SYDVKM. Constant-region reverse primers amplified full-length variable regions, followed by semi-nested Nested Universal Primer A PCR. Via MiXCR, TCRdb re-called the 5' RACE reads, giving one row per CDR3 protein. The sample lists roughly 42,000 distinct CDR3 sequences; about 32% were seen once. Findings and limits, study-wide: Greatest tumor Treg TCR overlap was with tumor naive CD4+ cells. Whole repertoires were not studied in the larger cohort, only one V-J beta rearrangement.

The J gene is TRBJ2-3, the V gene TRBV28, with TRBD2 matching over 13 bases. Input material: tumor-infiltrating memory CD4+ T cells sorted from the breast tumor. Subset: memory CD4+ T cells, CD4+CD45RO+CD25-. The TCR comes from a female donor with breast cancer. This CDR3 is CASSPRGLAGDLTDTQYF. CDR3 coding DNA: TGTGCCAGCAGTCCCCGCGGACTAGCGGGGGACCTCACAGATACGCAGTATTTT.